This T cell receptor (beta chain) comes out of a study of control samples from healthy donors and cancer patients. The CDR3 covers 14 residues. Germline lookup yields CDR1 SGHNT and CDR2 YENEEA. V lost 5 bases, J lost 6 bases, and 14 bases lay in between. Measured with immunoSEQ multiplex PCR; TCRdb has only the in-frame clones, and not every one. The repertoire has about 100,000 clones, less than 90% of them found once; the top ten carry over 15%. The sequencing sample was made of blood. The genes are TRBV11-3 and TRBJ2-1; no definite D call. The TCR originated in a woman aged 45-60 years in good health. CDR3 sequence: CASSPKGSRNEQFF. The CDR3 DNA sequence: TGTGCCAGCAGCCCAAAAGGGTCGCGCAATGAGCAGTTCTTC.